Each of the 25 T cell receptor beta chains below was sequenced from the same sample in a study of OX40 agonist ivuxolimab in advanced cancers. The receptor library was made with the immunoSEQ multiplex PCR assay. TCRdb's version of the immuneACCESS table is confined to in-frame rearrangements and falls short of the full clone set. An unresolved V gene accounts for under half of the shortfall where checked; the remainder is of unknown origin. The sample table lists tens of thousands of clones, 65% to 85% of them with a count of one. Of the sample, more than 3.5% is held by the ten largest clones. Sequencing was performed on CD4+ or CD8+ T cells sorted from blood, taken in a trial of the OX40 agonist ivuxolimab. These receptors all stem from an adult with an advanced solid tumor such as melanoma, head and neck, liver or kidney cancer.

The chain links TRBV6-6 to TRBJ1-1; D possibly corresponds to TRBD1 (6 bases). The CDR3 is 14 amino acids. V dropped 6 bases and J dropped 2 bases, with 13 bases sitting between them. Germline-derived CDR1 and CDR2 are MNHNY and SVGAGI (reference sequence). CDR3 sequence reads: CASSLTGVNTEAFF. DNA for the CDR3: TGTGCCAGCAGCCTGACAGGAGTAAACACTGAAGCTTTCTTT.

V gene TRBV7-2 combines with J gene TRBJ2-1; no definite D call. The CDR3 is 13 amino acids. CDR1 is SGHTA and CDR2 is FQGNSA in the germline V gene. Trimming stripped 3 bases from V and 8 bases from J, with 11 bases between. CDR3 amino acids: CASSLERIDEQFF. CDR3 in DNA: TGTGCCAGCAGCTTGGAAAGGATCGATGAGCAGTTCTTC.

This clone is a singleton in its sample. The chain uses TRBV30 and TRBJ2-1; no clear D. Trimming removed 2 bases at V and 5 bases at J, with 7 bases between. The germline V gene has CDR1 GTSNPN and CDR2 SVGIG (reference sequence). CDR3 size: 12 residues. CDR3 coding DNA: TGTGCCTGGAGTCGAAATAACAATGAGCAGTTCTTC. Its protein is CAWSRNNNEQFF.

The V and J genes are TRBV27 and TRBJ2-2; D is ambiguous. Germline CDR1 MNHEY, CDR2 SMNVEV (reference sequence). The CDR3 contains 13 residues. Deletions cut 7 bases from V and 2 bases from J, with 8 bases between. CDR3 in DNA: TGTGCCAGCATGGGCAGCAACACCGGGGAGCTGTTTTTT. Translating it yields CASMGSNTGELFF.

V usage is TRBV6-1 and J usage is TRBJ2-2; weak D call: TRBD2 (5 bases). Deletions cut 5 bases from V and 3 bases from J, with 7 bases between. The CDR3 runs to 13 residues. Germline values: CDR1 MNHNS, CDR2 SASEGT. This CDR3 reads CASSLAYTGELFF. The CDR3, as DNA: TGTGCCAGCAGTCTAGCCTACACCGGGGAGCTGTTTTTT.

The chain combines TRBV9 with TRBJ1-2, with D unclear. CDR1 and CDR2 (germline): SGDLS, YYNGEE. The CDR3 is made up of 14 amino acids. V was shortened by 1 base and J by 2 bases, with 9 bases between the two germline ends. This chain's CDR3 is CASSVSPENYGYTF. The CDR3 DNA sequence: TGTGCCAGCAGCGTATCACCAGAAAACTATGGCTACACCTTC.

J is TRBJ1-2 and V is TRBV20-1; D is unclear. Germline V CDR1 and CDR2: DFQATT, SNEGSKA (reference sequence). CDR3 length: 10 residues. V lost 5 bases, J lost 2 bases, and 3 bases lay in between. For the CDR3, the DNA is TGCAGTGCTCCCAACTATGGCTACACCTTC. Translated, it gives CSAPNYGYTF.

The chain employs TRBV14 and TRBJ2-5, with TRBD2 identical over 8 bases. The J call is doubtful: the DNA matches TRBJ2-7 better. In germline, CDR1 is SGHDN, CDR2 FVKESK. The CDR3 runs to 15 residues. In nucleotides, the CDR3 is TGTGCCAGCAGCCCTTGGAGCGGGAGTGGGTACGAGCAGTACTTC. This encodes CASSPWSGSGYEQYF.

The J gene is TRBJ2-5, the V gene TRBV7-9, with D possibly called TRBD1 or TRBD2 (5 bases each). The CDR3 spans 17 residues. The V and J ends lost 3 bases and 3 bases respectively, with 20 bases between them. The V gene's germline CDR1 is SEHNR and CDR2 FQNEAQ (reference sequence). In nucleotides, the CDR3 is TGTGCCAGCAGCTTGTGGGACCAACAATACTACAAAGAGACCCAGTACTTC. It is translated as CASSLWDQQYYKETQYF.

The chain recombines TRBV30 with TRBJ2-7, with 13 bases that match TRBD2. V trimming: 0 bases; J trimming: 3 bases; junction bases outside the gene matches: 11. Germline assignment: CDR1 GTSNPN and CDR2 SVGIG (reference sequence). The CDR3 consists of 18 residues. The CDR3 protein is CAWSVLRTSGRAIYEQYF. In nucleotides, the CDR3 is TGTGCCTGGAGTGTACTAAGAACTAGCGGGAGGGCCATCTACGAGCAGTACTTC.

The chain couples TRBV20-1 to TRBJ2-2, with D unresolved. CDR1 is DFQATT, CDR2 SNEGSKA, per germline (reference sequence). Deletions cut 4 bases from V and 7 bases from J, with 7 bases between. The CDR3 loop spans 11 amino acids. The CDR3 region is CSAISVGELFF. Written as DNA, the CDR3 is TGCAGTGCTATAAGCGTCGGGGAGCTGTTTTTT.

The CDR3 region has the DNA TGTGCAAGTCCCACCACAGGGGGACACTACGAGCAGTACTTC. This sequence encodes CASPTTGGHYEQYF. V and J are TRBV12-2 and TRBJ2-7; the table's D call TRBD1 went unverified against the DNA. TRBV12-2 is a known pseudogene. This CDR3 spans 14 amino acids.

V is TRBV10-1 and J is TRBJ1-6; TRBD1 agrees at 9 bases. The CDR3 spans 16 residues. CDR1 and CDR2 from the germline V gene are WNHNN and SYGVQD (reference sequence). The trim removed 2 bases at V and 4 bases at J, leaving 3 bases unmatched. The CDR3 spells CASSERTGDYNSPLHF. In nucleotides, the CDR3 is TGCGCCAGCAGTGAGAGGACAGGGGATTATAATTCACCCCTCCACTTT.

A few counts support this clone. This chain uses TRBV10-3 with TRBJ2-7; a weak D match, TRBD1 (6 bases). Germline CDR1 ENHRY, CDR2 SYGVKD. V was clipped by 8 bases and J by 4 bases, with 15 bases between them. The CDR3 totals 13 residues. Here the CDR3 reads CAIRDPQGYEQYF. In DNA form, the CDR3 reads TGTGCCATCCGGGACCCACAGGGTTACGAGCAGTACTTC.

This chain connects TRBV6-1 to TRBJ1-1, with D possibly TRBD1 on 5 matching bases. CDR1 and CDR2 (germline): MNHNS, SASEGT. CDR3 size: 16 residues. The V end was cut by 1 base, the J end by 4 bases, with 16 bases between. Written as DNA, the CDR3 is TGTGCCAGCAGTGAAGGTTCGGGGGTGGGGAGCACTGAAGCTTTCTTT. As protein: CASSEGSGVGSTEAFF.

The table lists this clone with a few counts. The CDR3: CASSSDRLLEKKLFF. As DNA, the CDR3 is TGCGCCAGCAGCTCGGACAGGCTTTTAGAAAAAAAACTGTTTTTT. This chain links TRBV5-1 with TRBJ1-4, with 7 nucleotides matching TRBD1. Germline values: CDR1 SGHRS, CDR2 YFSETQ. The CDR3 spans 15 residues. V lost 3 bases and J lost 9; bases outside the gene matches: 11.

The chain is built from TRBV18 and TRBJ1-1; D perhaps matches TRBD1 (5 bases). The ends were cut back, 3 bases at V and 4 bases at J, with 9 bases in the middle. This CDR3 is built from 13 residues. Germline V lookup: CDR1 KGHSH, CDR2 LQKENI. The CDR3 reads CASSPTGGTEAFF. In DNA, the CDR3 is TGTGCCAGCTCACCTACAGGCGGCACTGAAGCTTTCTTT. Together with reference TRBV18 and TRBJ1-1, the CDR3 gives the full variable domain: NAGVMQNPRHLVRRRGQEARLRCSPMKGHSHVYWYRQLPEEGLKFMVYLQKENIIDESGMPKERFSAEFPKEGPSILRIQQVVRGDSAAYFCASSPTGGTEAFFGQGTRLTVV.

The DNA for the CDR3 is TGCAGCGCTTTAGGGGGCCTGAACACCGGGGAGCTGTTTTTT. Its protein product is CSALGGLNTGELFF. The chain has TRBV29-1 and TRBJ2-2, with 7 nucleotides matching TRBD1. The CDR3 totals 14 residues. The germline gives CDR1 SQVTM, CDR2 ANQGSEA. V trimming: 7 bases; J trimming: 1 base; junction bases outside the gene matches: 6.

The rearrangement links TRBV5-6 to TRBJ1-4, with 7 positions matching TRBD1. The CDR3 extends over 14 amino acids. V lost 4 bases to trimming and J lost 4 bases; unmatched junction nucleotides: 4. The germline gives CDR1 SGHDT, CDR2 YYEEEE. The DNA of the CDR3 is TGTGCCAGCAGCACGGGACAGTATAATGAAAAACTGTTTTTT. Its translation: CASSTGQYNEKLFF.

The chain combines TRBV6-6 with TRBJ1-1, with D tentatively TRBD1 (5 bases). Trimming pared 9 bases from V and 2 bases from J, leaving 10 bases between. The CDR3 length is 12 residues. Looked up from germline, CDR1 is MNHNY and CDR2 is SVGAGI (reference sequence). This CDR3 reads CARLGGNTEAFF. The CDR3 DNA follows: TGTGCCAGACTGGGGGGTAACACTGAAGCTTTCTTT.

As regards this clone: Sequence at one end of the junction differs from germline and may be a read error. This chain uses TRBV7-2 with TRBJ1-2; D is unresolved. CDR3 length: 13 residues. CDR1 is SGHTA, CDR2 FQGNSA, per germline. CDR3: CASSQVDGGGYTF. The CDR3 DNA sequence: TGCGCCAGCAGCCAAGTGGACGGCGGTGGCTACACCTTC.

J is TRBJ2-1 and V is TRBV7-2, with TRBD2 matching 8 bases. V was clipped by 3 bases and J by 8 bases; unmatched bases: 9. There are 15 residues in the CDR3. From germline, CDR1 is SGHTA and CDR2 FQGNSA. The CDR3 region has the DNA TGTGCCAGCAGCTTCACGGGAGGGCCTAGTTATGAGCAGTTCTTC. This sequence encodes CASSFTGGPSYEQFF.

The chain recombines TRBV7-2 with TRBJ1-1, with TRBD1 identical over 12 bases. The CDR3 has 13 amino acids. Germline lookup yields CDR1 SGHTA and CDR2 FQGNSA. J gave up 9 bases and V 5 bases, and 4 bases lay outside the gene matches. The CDR3 bases are TGTGCCAGCAGCCTCGGGACAGGGGGCCAAGCTTTCTTT. It yields the protein CASSLGTGGQAFF.

The chain couples TRBV5-4 to TRBJ1-6; D possibly corresponds to TRBD1 (5 bases). Germline V gene sequence: CDR1 SGHNT, CDR2 YYREEE (reference sequence). V lost 2 bases and J lost 5, with 11 bases in between. CDR3 size: 15 residues. DNA for the CDR3: TGTGCCAGCAGCTTCGGACGGGGGAATAATTCACCCCTCCACTTT. It yields the protein CASSFGRGNNSPLHF.

The chain links TRBV4-1 to TRBJ2-1; 8 nucleotides align to TRBD2. With 1 base clipped from V and 0 bases from J, the junction kept 5 bases outside the gene matches. This CDR3 spans 17 amino acids. CDR1 is MGHRA, CDR2 YSYEKL, per germline. The CDR3 coding sequence is TGCGCCAGCAGCCAAGGAGTAGCGGGGATCTCCTACAATGAGCAGTTCTTC. Residues: CASSQGVAGISYNEQFF.